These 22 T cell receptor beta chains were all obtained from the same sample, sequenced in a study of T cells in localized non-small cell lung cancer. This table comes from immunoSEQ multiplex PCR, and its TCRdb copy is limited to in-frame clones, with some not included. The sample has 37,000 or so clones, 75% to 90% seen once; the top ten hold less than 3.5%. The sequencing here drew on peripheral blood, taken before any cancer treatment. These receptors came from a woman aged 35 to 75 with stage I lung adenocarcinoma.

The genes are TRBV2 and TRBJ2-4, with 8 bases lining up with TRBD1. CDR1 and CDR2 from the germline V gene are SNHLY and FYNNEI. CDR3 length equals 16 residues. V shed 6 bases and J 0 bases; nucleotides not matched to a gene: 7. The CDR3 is CASSGGQGLAKNIQYF. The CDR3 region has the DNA TGTGCCAGCAGCGGCGGACAGGGTTTAGCCAAAAACATTCAGTACTTC.

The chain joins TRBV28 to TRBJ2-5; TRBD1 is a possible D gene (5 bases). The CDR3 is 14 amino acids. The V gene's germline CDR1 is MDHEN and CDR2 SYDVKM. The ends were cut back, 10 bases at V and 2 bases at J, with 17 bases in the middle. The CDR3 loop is CATTGPFGQETQYF. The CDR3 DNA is TGTGCCACCACAGGACCCTTCGGACAAGAGACCCAGTACTTC.

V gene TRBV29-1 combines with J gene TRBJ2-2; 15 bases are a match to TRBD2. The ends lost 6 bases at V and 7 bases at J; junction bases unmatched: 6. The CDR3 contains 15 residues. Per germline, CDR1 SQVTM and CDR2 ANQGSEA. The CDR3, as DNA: TGCAGCGTCGGGACTAGCGGGAGGTACGGCGGGGAGCTGTTTTTT. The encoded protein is CSVGTSGRYGGELFF.

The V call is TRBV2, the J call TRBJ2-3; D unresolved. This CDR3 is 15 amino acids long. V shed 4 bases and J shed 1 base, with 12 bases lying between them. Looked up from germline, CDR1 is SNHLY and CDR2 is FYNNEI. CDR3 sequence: CASSALGSRTDTQYF. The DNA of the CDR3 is TGTGCCAGCAGTGCCCTCGGGTCTCGCACAGATACGCAGTATTTT.

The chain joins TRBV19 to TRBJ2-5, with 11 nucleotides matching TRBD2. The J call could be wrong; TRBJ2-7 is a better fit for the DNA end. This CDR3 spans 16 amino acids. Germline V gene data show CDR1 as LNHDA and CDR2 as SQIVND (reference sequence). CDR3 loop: CASSISDGTSGYEQYF. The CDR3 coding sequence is TGTGCCAGTAGTATAAGCGACGGGACTAGCGGATACGAGCAGTACTTC.

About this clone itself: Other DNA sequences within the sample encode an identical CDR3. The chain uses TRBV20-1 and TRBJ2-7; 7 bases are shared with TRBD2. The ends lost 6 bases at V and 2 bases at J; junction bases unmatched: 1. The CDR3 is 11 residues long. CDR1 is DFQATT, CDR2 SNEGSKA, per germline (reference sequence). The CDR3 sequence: CSASGAYEQYF. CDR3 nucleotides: TGCAGTGCCAGCGGGGCCTACGAGCAGTACTTC.

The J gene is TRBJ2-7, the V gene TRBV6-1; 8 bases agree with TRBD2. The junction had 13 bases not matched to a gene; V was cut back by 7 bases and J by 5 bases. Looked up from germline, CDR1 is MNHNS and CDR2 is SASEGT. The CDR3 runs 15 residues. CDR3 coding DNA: TGTGCCAGCATCCAGGTGAGCGGGAGAGAAAACGAGCAGTACTTC. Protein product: CASIQVSGRENEQYF.

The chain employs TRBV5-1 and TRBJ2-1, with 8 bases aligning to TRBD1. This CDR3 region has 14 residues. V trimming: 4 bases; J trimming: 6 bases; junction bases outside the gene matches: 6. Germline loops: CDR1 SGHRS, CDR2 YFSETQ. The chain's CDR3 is CASSPYTGGNEQFF. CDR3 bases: TGCGCCAGCAGCCCTTACACAGGGGGCAATGAGCAGTTCTTC.

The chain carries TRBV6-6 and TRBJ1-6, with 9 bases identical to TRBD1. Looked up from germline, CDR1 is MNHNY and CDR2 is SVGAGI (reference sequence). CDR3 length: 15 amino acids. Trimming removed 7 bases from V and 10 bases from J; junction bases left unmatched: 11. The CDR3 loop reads CASTQTGGLGSPLHF. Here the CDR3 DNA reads TGTGCCAGCACCCAGACAGGGGGGTTAGGCTCACCCCTCCACTTT.

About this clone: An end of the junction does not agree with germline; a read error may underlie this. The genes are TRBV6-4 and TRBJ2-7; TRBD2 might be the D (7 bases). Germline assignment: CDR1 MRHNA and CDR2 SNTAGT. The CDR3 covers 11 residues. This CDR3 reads CASSDSGGAIF. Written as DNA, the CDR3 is TGTGCCAGCAGTGACTCGGGGGGGGCAATATTC.

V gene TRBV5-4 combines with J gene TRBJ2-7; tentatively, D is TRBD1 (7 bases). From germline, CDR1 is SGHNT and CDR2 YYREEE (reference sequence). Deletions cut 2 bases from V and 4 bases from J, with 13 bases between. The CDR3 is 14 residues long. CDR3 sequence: CASSLGGGGYEQYF. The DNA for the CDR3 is TGTGCCAGCAGCTTAGGAGGGGGCGGTTACGAGCAGTACTTC.

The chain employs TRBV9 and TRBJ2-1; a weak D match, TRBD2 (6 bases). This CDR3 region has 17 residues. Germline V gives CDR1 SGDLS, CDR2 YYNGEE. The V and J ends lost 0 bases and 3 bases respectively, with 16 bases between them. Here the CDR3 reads CASSVGWGSGGYNEQFF. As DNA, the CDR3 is TGTGCCAGCAGCGTAGGGTGGGGTAGCGGAGGCTACAATGAGCAGTTCTTC.

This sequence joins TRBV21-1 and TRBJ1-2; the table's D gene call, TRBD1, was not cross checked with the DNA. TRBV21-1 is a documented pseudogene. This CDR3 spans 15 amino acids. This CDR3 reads CASRVLNGSRYGYTF. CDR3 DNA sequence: TGTGCCAGCAGGGTTTTGAATGGCAGTCGCTATGGCTACACCTTC.

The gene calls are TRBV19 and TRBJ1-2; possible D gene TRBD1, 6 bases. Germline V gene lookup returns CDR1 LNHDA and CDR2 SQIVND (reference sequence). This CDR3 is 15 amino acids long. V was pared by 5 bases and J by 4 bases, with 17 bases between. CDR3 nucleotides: TGTGCCAGTAGTGTGGACAGTGCGTGGGGCTATGGCTACACCTTC. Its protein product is CASSVDSAWGYGYTF.

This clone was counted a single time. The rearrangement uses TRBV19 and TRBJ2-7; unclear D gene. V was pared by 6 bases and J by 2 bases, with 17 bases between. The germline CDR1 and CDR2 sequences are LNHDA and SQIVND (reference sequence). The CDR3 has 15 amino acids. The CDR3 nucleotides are TGTGCCAGTAGAATTTCGTGGCAGCAACCCTACGAGCAGTACTTC. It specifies CASRISWQQPYEQYF.

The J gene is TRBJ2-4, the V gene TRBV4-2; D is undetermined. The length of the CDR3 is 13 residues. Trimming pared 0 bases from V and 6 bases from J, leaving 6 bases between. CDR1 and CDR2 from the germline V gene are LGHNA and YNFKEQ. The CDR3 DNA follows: TGTGCCAGCAGCCAAGAGGGAAGAAACATTCAGTACTTC. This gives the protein CASSQEGRNIQYF.

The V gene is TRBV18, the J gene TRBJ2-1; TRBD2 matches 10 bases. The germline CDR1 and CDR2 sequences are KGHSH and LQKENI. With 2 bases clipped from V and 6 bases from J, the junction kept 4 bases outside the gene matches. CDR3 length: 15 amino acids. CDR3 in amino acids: CASSPRGTSANEQFF. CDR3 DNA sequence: TGTGCCAGCTCACCAAGGGGGACTAGCGCCAATGAGCAGTTCTTC. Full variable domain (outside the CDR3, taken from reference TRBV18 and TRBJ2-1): NAGVMQNPRHLVRRRGQEARLRCSPMKGHSHVYWYRQLPEEGLKFMVYLQKENIIDESGMPKERFSAEFPKEGPSILRIQQVVRGDSAAYFCASSPRGTSANEQFFGPGTRLTVL.

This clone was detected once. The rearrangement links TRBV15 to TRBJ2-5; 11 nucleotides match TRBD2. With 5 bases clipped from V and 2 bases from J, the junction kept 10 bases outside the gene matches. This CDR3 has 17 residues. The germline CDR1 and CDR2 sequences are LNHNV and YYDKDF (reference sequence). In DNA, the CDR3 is TGTGCCACCAGCCCCCGAGAGGCTAGCGGGAGGCAAGAGACCCAGTACTTC. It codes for CATSPREASGRQETQYF.

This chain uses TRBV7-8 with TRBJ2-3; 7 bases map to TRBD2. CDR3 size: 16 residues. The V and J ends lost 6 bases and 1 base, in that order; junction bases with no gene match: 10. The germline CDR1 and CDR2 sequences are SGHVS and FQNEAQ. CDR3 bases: TGTGCCAGCAGGCGGGAGTATGGTGGAGGCACAGATACGCAGTATTTT. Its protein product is CASRREYGGGTDTQYF.

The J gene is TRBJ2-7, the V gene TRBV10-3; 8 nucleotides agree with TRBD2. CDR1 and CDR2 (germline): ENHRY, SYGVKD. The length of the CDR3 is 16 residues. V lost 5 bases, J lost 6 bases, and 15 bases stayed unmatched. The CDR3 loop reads CAISPGQSSGSAEQYF. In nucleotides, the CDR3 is TGTGCCATCAGTCCGGGGCAATCGAGCGGGAGTGCCGAGCAGTACTTC.

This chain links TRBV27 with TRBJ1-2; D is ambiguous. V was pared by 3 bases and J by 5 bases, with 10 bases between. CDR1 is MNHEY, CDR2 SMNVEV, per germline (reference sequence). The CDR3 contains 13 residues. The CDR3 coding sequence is TGTGCCAGCAGTTTCGAAGGTCGGTATGGCTACACCTTC. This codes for CASSFEGRYGYTF.

The CDR3 DNA sequence: TGTGCCAGCAGCGTAGATGTCGGACAGGGGGGCGAAAAACTGTTTTTT. This translates into CASSVDVGQGGEKLFF. This chain links TRBV9 with TRBJ1-4; 10 positions agree with TRBD1. Germline CDR1 SGDLS, CDR2 YYNGEE. The CDR3 loop spans 16 amino acids. With 0 bases clipped from V and 8 bases from J, the junction kept 7 bases outside the gene matches.